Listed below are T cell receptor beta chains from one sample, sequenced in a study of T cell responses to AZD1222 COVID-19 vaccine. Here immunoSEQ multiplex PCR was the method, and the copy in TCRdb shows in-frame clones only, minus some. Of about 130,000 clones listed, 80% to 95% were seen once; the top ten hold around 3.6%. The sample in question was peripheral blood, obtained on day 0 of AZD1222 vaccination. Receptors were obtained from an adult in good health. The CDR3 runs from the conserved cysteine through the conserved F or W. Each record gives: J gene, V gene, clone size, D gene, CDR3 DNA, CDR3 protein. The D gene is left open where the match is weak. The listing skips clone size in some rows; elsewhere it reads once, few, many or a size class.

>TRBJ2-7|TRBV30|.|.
TGTGCCCGGAAAAAACAAGGCCCCTACGAGCAGTACTTC
CARKKQGPYEQYF
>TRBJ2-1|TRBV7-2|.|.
TGTGCCAGCAGCCCCCAGCGGGAGCAGTTCTTC
CASSPQREQFF
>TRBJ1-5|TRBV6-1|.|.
TGTGCCAGCAGTGACAGCAATCAGCCCCAGCATTTT
CASSDSNQPQHF
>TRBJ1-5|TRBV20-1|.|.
TGCAGTGCTAGTCGGTCTACCAATCAGCCCCAGCATTTT
CSASRSTNQPQHF
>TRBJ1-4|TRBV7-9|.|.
TGTGCCAGCAGTCCTTTGGCTAATGAAAAACTGTTTTTT
CASSPLANEKLFF
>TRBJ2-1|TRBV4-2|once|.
TGTGCCAGCAGCCACCAGCCCCCCTCGGGGGAGCAGTTCTTC
CASSHQPPSGEQFF
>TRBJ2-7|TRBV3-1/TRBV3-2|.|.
TGTGCCAGCAGCCACTCAGGGGATAGTTCCTACGAGCAGTACTTC
CASSHSGDSSYEQYF
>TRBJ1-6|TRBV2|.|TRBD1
TGTGCCACCCATCCGACAGGGGGCGAGAATTCACCCCTCCACTTT
CATHPTGGENSPLHF
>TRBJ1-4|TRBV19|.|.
TGTGCCAGTACCGACCATATCCGAGAGCGTTATGAAAAACTGTTTTTT
CASTDHIRERYEKLFF
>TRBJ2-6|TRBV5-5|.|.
TGTGCCAGCAGCCTCGACAGCTCTGGGGCCAACGTCCTGACTTTC
CASSLDSSGANVLTF
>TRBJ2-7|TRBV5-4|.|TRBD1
TGTGCCAGCAGCTGGAGTCGGACAGGGACCTACGAGCAGTACTTC
CASSWSRTGTYEQYF
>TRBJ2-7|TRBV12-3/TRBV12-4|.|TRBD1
TGTGCCAGCAGTTTGAGACAGGGCTACGAGCAGTACTTC
CASSLRQGYEQYF
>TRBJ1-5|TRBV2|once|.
TGTGCCAGCACTCAGGGAGGGGATCAGCCCCAGCATTTT
CASTQGGDQPQHF
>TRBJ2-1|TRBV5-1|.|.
TGCGCCAGCAGCTTGTGGGAAAAGGTGGATGAGCAGTTCTTC
CASSLWEKVDEQFF
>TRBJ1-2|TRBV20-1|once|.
TGCAGTGCGAGACAGGGCTACACCTTC
CSARQGYTF
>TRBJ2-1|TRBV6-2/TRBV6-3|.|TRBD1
TGTGCCAGCAGTTACTCGACAGGGGGTATCTACAATGAGCAGTTCTTC
CASSYSTGGIYNEQFF
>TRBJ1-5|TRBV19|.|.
TGTGCCATAGAGACAGCTTATAGCAATCAGCCCCAGCATTTT
CAIETAYSNQPQHF
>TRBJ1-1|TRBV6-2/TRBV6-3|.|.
TGTGCCAGCAGTTATGTAGTGAACACTGAAGCTTTCTTT
CASSYVVNTEAFF
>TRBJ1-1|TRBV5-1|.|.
TGCGCCAGCAGCTTGGTCCCCACTGAAGCTTTCTTT
CASSLVPTEAFF
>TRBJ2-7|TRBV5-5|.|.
TGTGCCAGCAGCTTGGTGACATACGAGCAGTACTTC
CASSLVTYEQYF
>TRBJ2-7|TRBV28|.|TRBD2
TGTGCCAGCACCCCCAGCGGTAGCGGGGCCTACGAGCAGTACTTC
CASTPSGSGAYEQYF
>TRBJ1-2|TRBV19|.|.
TGTGCCAGTAGTATGCCGGGAGGGATTGGCTACACCTTC
CASSMPGGIGYTF
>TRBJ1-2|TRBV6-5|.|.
TGTGCCACCGCCGGGACAACTAACTATGGCTACACCTTC
CATAGTTNYGYTF
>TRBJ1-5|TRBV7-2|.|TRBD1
TGTGCCAGCAGCTTAAGACAGGGGGATCAGCCCCAGCATTTT
CASSLRQGDQPQHF
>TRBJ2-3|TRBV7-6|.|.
TGTGCCAGCAGCCTCATAGGGAATACGCAGTATTTT
CASSLIGNTQYF
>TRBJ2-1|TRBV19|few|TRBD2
TGTGCCAGTAGTACCAGCGGGAGGCCCCTCTCCTACAATGAGCAGTTCTTC
CASSTSGRPLSYNEQFF
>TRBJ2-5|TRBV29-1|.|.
TGCAGCGTTGCCCACAGCTTCCAAGAGACCCAGTACTTC
CSVAHSFQETQYF
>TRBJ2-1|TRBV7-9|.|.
TGTGCCAGCAGCGATGACGGGGGCTCCTACAATGAGCAGTTCTTC
CASSDDGGSYNEQFF
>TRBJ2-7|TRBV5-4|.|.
TGTGCCAGCAGCGGTGGTGGTACCTACGAGCAGTACTTC
CASSGGGTYEQYF
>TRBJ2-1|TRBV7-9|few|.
TGTGCCAGCATTTCAGGCGGGTGGACCAATGAGCAGTTCTTC
CASISGGWTNEQFF
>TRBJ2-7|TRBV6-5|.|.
TGTGCCAGCAAGAGGGGGGGTCGCTCCTACGAGCAGTACTTC
CASKRGGRSYEQYF
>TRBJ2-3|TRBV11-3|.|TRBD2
TGTGCCAGCAGCTTAGATTCTACTAGCGGGAGGGCCGGTGGCACAGATACGCAGTATTTT
CASSLDSTSGRAGGTDTQYF
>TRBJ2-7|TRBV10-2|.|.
TGCGCCAGCCGCGGGCCCTCCTACGAGCAGTACTTC
CASRGPSYEQYF
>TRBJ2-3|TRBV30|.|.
TGTGCCTGGGGGGGGCTGCGCGCCAACACAGATACGCAGTATTTT
CAWGGLRANTDTQYF
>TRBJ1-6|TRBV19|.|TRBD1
TGTGCCAGTGGAGGACAGGGTAACCCTCCACCCCTCCACTTT
CASGGQGNPPPLHF
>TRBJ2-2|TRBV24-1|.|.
TGTGCCACCTACTGGGACCTGGGCACCGGGGAGCTGTTTTTT
CATYWDLGTGELFF
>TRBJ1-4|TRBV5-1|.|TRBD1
TGCGCCAGCAGCTTGGGACAGGGCGGTGAAAAACTGTTTTTT
CASSLGQGGEKLFF
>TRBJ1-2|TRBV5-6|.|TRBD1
TGTGCCAGCAGCTTTCAGGGGGCGCATGGCTACACCTTC
CASSFQGAHGYTF
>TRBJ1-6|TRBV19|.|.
TGTGCCAGTAGTACCAGTTTAAATTCACCCCTCCACTTT
CASSTSLNSPLHF
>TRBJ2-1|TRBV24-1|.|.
TGTGCCACCAGTGATAGGGGGGGTTCCTACAATGAGCAGTTCTTC
CATSDRGGSYNEQFF
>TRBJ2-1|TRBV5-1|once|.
TGCGCCAGCAGCTTAAGGGACCCGATGGATGAGCAGTTCTTC
CASSLRDPMDEQFF
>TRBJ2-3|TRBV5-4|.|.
TGTGCCAGCAGCTTGCCCTTGGGCACAGATACGCAGTATTTT
CASSLPLGTDTQYF
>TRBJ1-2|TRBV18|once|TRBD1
TGTGCCAGCTCATTCGGACAGGGGGCTAGGTATGGCTACACCTTC
CASSFGQGARYGYTF
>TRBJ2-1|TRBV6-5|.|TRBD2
TGTGCCAGCAGTCACTGGAGGACTAGCGGAATCAATGAGCAGTTCTTC
CASSHWRTSGINEQFF
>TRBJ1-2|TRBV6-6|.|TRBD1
TGTGCCAGCAGTCCCTTGGACAGGGTGGCAAGCTACACCTTC
CASSPLDRVASYTF
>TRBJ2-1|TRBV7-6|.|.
TGTGCCAGCAGTTCCGGGCCCACCGGCTACAATGAGCAGTTCTTC
CASSSGPTGYNEQFF